Below, one TCR beta chain is given with its context. Its antigen is not identified. The CDR3 loop spans 16 amino acids. The junction had 14 bases not matched to a gene; V was cut back by 5 bases and J by 7 bases. Per the germline V gene, CDR1 is SGHVS and CDR2 is FNYEAQ. The data were taken from a study of B cell selection in AIRE deficiency. The sorted conventional CD4 T cells were gated as CD4+CD127+. Study observations and caveats: Of approximately 4,000 shared Treg TCRbeta sequences, under 35% were healthy-only, about 8.6% patient-only.

Method: immunoSEQ multiplex PCR; TCRdb's copy keeps in-frame clones and lacks some. Among some 25,000 clones listed, around 97% were seen once. This sequence originates from a human donor with AIRE deficiency. Sequenced sample: conventional CD4+ T cells sorted from PBMCs. V is TRBV7-6 and J is TRBJ2-7, with 10 bases fitting TRBD1. In DNA form, the CDR3 reads TGTGCCAGCAGCCCAAGGGGCGTGACAGGGGGCTGGGAGCAGTACTTC. Translated, it gives CASSPRGVTGGWEQYF. The variable domain in full, with the rest retrieved from reference TRBV7-6 and TRBJ2-7, is GAGVSQSPRYKVTKRGQDVALRCDPISGHVSLYWYRQALGQGPEFLTYFNYEAQQDKSGLPNDRFSAERPEGSISTLTIQRTEQRDSAMYRCASSPRGVTGGWEQYFGPGTRLTVT.